These T cell receptor beta chains were read from a single sample in a study of control samples from healthy donors and cancer patients. The repertoire was sequenced with immunoSEQ multiplex PCR; TCRdb's copy has only in-frame clones and lacks some. The sample has roughly 100,000 clones, roughly 92% seen once. The sequenced material came from blood. These receptors originate from a woman aged 25 to 39 in good health. The CDR3 runs from the conserved cysteine through the conserved F or W. A D gene is named only where the DNA matches it firmly. The size field is filled for only some rows; it gives once, few, many or a size class.

d_gene | j_gene | v_gene | abundance | CDR3nt | CDR3aa
. | TRBJ1-1 | TRBV6-1 | . | TGTGCCAGCAGTGACCCAGGGAGGAGAACTGAAGCTTTCTTT | CASSDPGRRTEAFF
. | TRBJ2-2 | TRBV7-9 | . | TGTGCCAGCAGCTCCTCTGCCGGGGAGCTGTTTTTT | CASSSSAGELFF
TRBD1 | TRBJ1-6 | TRBV5-4 | . | TGTGCCAGCAGGACAGGGGGCTCCTATAATTCACCCCTCCACTTT | CASRTGGSYNSPLHF
. | TRBJ1-5 | TRBV6-1 | . | TGTGCCAGCAGTGAAGCCGGGTCAGGTTTTAATCAGCCCCAGCATTTT | CASSEAGSGFNQPQHF
. | TRBJ1-4 | TRBV7-9 | . | TGTGCCAGCAGCTTAGGCCAGGGTAATGAAAAACTGTTTTTT | CASSLGQGNEKLFF
. | TRBJ2-1 | TRBV5-1 | . | TGCGCCAGCAGCTTGGGTTGGGGCGGTGAGCAGTTCTTC | CASSLGWGGEQFF
TRBD1 | TRBJ1-5 | TRBV15 | . | TGTGCCACCAGCACCTCCGGACAGGGAGGCAATCAGCCCCAGCATTTT | CATSTSGQGGNQPQHF
. | TRBJ1-1 | TRBV5-5 | . | TGTGCCCCCACCAGGGTAGGGGTGGGGGACACTGAAGCTTTCTTT | CAPTRVGVGDTEAFF
TRBD1 | TRBJ1-5 | TRBV23-1 | once | TGCGCCACCTGGGGGGGACAGACCTCCAATCAGCCCCAGCATTTT | CATWGGQTSNQPQHF
TRBD1 | TRBJ1-4 | TRBV6-6 | few | TGTGCCAGCAGTTTAACAGGGGGAGGAAATGAAAAACTGTTTTTT | CASSLTGGGNEKLFF
. | TRBJ1-6 | TRBV6-5 | . | TGTGCCAGCAGTTTCTGGGAACAGGCTAATTCACCCCTCCACTTT | CASSFWEQANSPLHF
TRBD2 | TRBJ2-1 | TRBV9 | . | TGTGCCAGCAGCGCCCTACTAGCGGGAGGGGGGGGAGAGCAGTTCTTC | CASSALLAGGGGEQFF
. | TRBJ1-1 | TRBV6-6 | . | TGTGCCAGCAGCCAAGACCCGAACACTGAAGCTTTCTTT | CASSQDPNTEAFF
. | TRBJ1-2 | TRBV20-1 | . | TGCAGTGCTAATCGGAACTATGGCTACACCTTC | CSANRNYGYTF
. | TRBJ1-3 | TRBV6-6 | . | TGTGCCAGCAGTTACACAGGAGGGGACTCTGGAAACACCATATATTTT | CASSYTGGDSGNTIYF
. | TRBJ1-2 | TRBV9 | once | TGTGCCAGCAGCGCCCCCCCTGGGCAAGGGGCGGTGCGTGGCTACACCTTC | CASSAPPGQGAVRGYTF
. | TRBJ1-3 | TRBV19 | . | TGTGCCAGTAGTCTCACATCTCAGGGATCTGGAAACACCATATATTTT | CASSLTSQGSGNTIYF
TRBD2 | TRBJ2-1 | TRBV10-1 | . | TGCGCCAGCAGTCCAGTTGGGGGACTAGCGAACGATGAGCAGTTCTTC | CASSPVGGLANDEQFF
. | TRBJ2-7 | TRBV7-6 | few | TGTGCCAGCAGCTTAGACGGCACCTACGAGCAGTACTTC | CASSLDGTYEQYF
. | TRBJ1-1 | TRBV7-9 | . | TGTGCCAGCAGCTTCCGGGACGGAGAAGATGAAGCTTTCTTT | CASSFRDGEDEAFF
. | TRBJ2-1 | TRBV25-1 | . | TGTGCCAGCAGCAAGCCCGCCGCCTGGGGGCGAAATGAGCAGTTCTTC | CASSKPAAWGRNEQFF
. | TRBJ2-7 | TRBV6-5 | . | TGTGCCAGCAGTCGGCAGGGGAACGAGCAGTACTTC | CASSRQGNEQYF
. | TRBJ2-7 | TRBV27 | . | TGTGCCAGCAACCAGGGGCCCGTGGGCGAGCAGTACTTC | CASNQGPVGEQYF
TRBD1 | TRBJ1-1 | TRBV27 | . | TGTGCCAGCAGTTCCGACCGCCGGGACAGGAACACTGAAGCTTTCTTT | CASSSDRRDRNTEAFF
TRBD2 | TRBJ2-3 | TRBV5-4 | . | TGTGCCAGCAGCCGTCTAGCGGGGGTCACAGATACGCAGTATTTT | CASSRLAGVTDTQYF
. | TRBJ1-6 | TRBV27 | . | TGTGCCAGCAGTCTTTGGGCGGGTAGGCAGGCCGGGGCAACCCTCCACTTT | CASSLWAGRQAGATLHF